The TCR beta chain described here comes from a study of tumor-infiltrating lymphocytes in primary liver carcinoma. On this clonotype: The antigen is undetermined.

Notes on the study in general: Tumor-adjacent and tumor-blood pairs displayed less overlap than did pairs of tumor regions. The study found a significantly higher top-250-clone fraction in tumors than in blood (p = 0.039).

Trimming shortened V by 2 bases and J by 2 bases, and 7 bases separated the two germline ends. This CDR3 region has 13 residues. The germline V gene encodes CDR1 SGHAT and CDR2 FQNNGV. The template, 500 ng total RNA, yielded TCR beta cDNA made with a constant-region primer. ARM-PCR was slightly modified, and three nested multiplex PCR rounds with it gave rise to the TCR beta libraries. The first two PCR rounds, around 10 cycles each, used TRBV1-TRBV30 forward primers and a C-beta reverse primer. TCRdb processed the multiplex PCR reads anew with MiXCR; each CDR3 protein has one entry. The data contain about 20,000 distinct CDR3 sequences, under 85% of them seen just once; the ten biggest clones take up approximately 40%. Unsorted bulk tissue, roughly 20-32 mg of it, served as the source for co-extraction of RNA and DNA. There were over 85% viable tumor cells in every single sample of tumor.

Specimen: liver tumor tissue from sampling region 4. The subset here: tumor region T4, right-lateral pole. The V gene is TRBV11-2, the J gene TRBJ2-7; D is unclear. The receptor's source is a woman under 40 with primary liver carcinoma and hepatitis B virus infection. The CDR3 is CASSLQRTYEQYF. DNA for the CDR3: TGTGCCAGCAGCTTACAGAGGACCTACGAGCAGTACTTC.